This TCR beta chain was sequenced during a study of neoadjuvant anti-PD-1 for oral cavity cancer. The CDR3 contains 12 residues. Deletions cut 3 bases from V and 7 bases from J, with 10 bases between. Germline CDR1 reads SEHNR; CDR2 reads FQNEAQ (reference sequence). Generated by immunoSEQ multiplex PCR, the TCRdb table keeps only in-frame clones and is missing some. The data hold fewer than 20,000 clones, with about three fifths observed a single time. The chain links TRBV7-9 to TRBJ2-7; D gene ambiguous. Sequencing was performed on PBMCs, taken before nivolumab (anti-PD-1) treatment. This clonotype originated in a person aged 35-80 years with oral cavity squamous cell carcinoma. CDR3 residues: CASSFGSGEQYF. The CDR3 coding sequence is TGTGCCAGCAGCTTCGGAAGTGGGGAGCAGTACTTC.